This T cell receptor (beta chain) emerged from a study of T-cell reconstitution after alpha-beta-depleted transplantation in children listed by TCRdb under 2016. Notes on the research overall: Using TCR repertoire profiling, the study followed T-cell immune reconstitution in a quantitative way in children after TCRalphabeta/CD19-depleted allogeneic hematopoietic cell transplantation. Overall results and qualifications from the work: The apparently early alphabetaT-cell count recovery about two months after transplant was reportedly dependent on only several hundred rapidly expanded clones derived from non-depleted graft cells. In some patients, high TCRbeta diversity at day 60 was attributed to recipient T cells and intrathymic progenitors that had survived conditioning. Over the following months the frequencies of hyperexpanded clones went down, and after one year T-cell counts and TCRbeta diversity were mostly credited to newly produced T cells.

Receptor libraries were prepared by PCR. TCRdb lists the instrument as Illumina HiSeq 2500. TCR libraries were prepared with molecular barcoding, using unique molecular identifiers to normalize TCRbeta repertoire quantification. TCRdb reran the public reads through fastp at Q25 and MiXCR, keeping productive beta chains. CDR3 protein sequences are deduplicated, and each keeps its most common genes and DNA. The sample includes 150,000 to 250,000 distinct CDR3 sequences, with 6.3% observed a single time. 4.5% of the sample goes to the ten largest clones. From the cysteine through the phenylalanine, the CDR3 covers 16 amino acids. The only DNA kept is the CDR3, 48 bases in frame from the first base. Trimming costs V 2 bases and J 0 bases, and their ends lie 13 bases apart. The germline V gene (reference sequence) gives CDR1 as MNHEY and CDR2 as SMNVEV. This clonotype was seen at least ten times. Its antigen is currently not known. Within one base of it there is no much larger clone, and no base qualities were kept.

Taken with the paper, the label for treatment or condition translates to: allogeneic hematopoietic cell transplantation with graft depleted of TCRalphabeta T cells and CD19 B cells. Transplant recipients were children who received TCRalphabeta/CD19-depleted allogeneic hematopoietic cell grafts. Sequencing was performed on PBMCs, taken before TCRalphabeta/CD19-depleted stem cell transplant. The TCR was taken from a girl less than two years old with combined immunodeficiency, due to receive a stem cell transplant. The chain joins TRBV27 to TRBJ1-1; D gene: possibly TRBD1, on 5 matching bases. This receptor has the CDR3 CASSLEVGAMNTEAFF. The nucleotide sequence is TGTGCCAGCAGTTTAGAGGTCGGGGCTATGAACACTGAAGCTTTCTTT.